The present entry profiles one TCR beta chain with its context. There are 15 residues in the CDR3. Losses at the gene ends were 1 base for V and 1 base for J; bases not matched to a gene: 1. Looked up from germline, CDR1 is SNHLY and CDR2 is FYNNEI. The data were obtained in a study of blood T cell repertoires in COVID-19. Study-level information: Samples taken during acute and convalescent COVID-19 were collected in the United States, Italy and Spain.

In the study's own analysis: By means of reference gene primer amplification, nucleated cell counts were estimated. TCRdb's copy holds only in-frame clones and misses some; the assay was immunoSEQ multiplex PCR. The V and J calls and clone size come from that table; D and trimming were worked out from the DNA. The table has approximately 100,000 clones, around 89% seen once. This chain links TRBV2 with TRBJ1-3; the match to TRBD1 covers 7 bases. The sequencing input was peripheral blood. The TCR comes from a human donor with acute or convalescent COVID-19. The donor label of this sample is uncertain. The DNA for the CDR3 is TGTGCCAGCAGTGAAGAGACAGGGTCTGGAAACACCATATATTTT. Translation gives CASSEETGSGNTIYF.